The 18 T cell receptor beta chains below all came from one sample that was sequenced in a study of regulatory dendritic cells for organ transplantation (dated by TCRdb to between 2016 and 2019). Library generation was performed with the immunoSEQ multiplex PCR assay. This is the immuneACCESS table as TCRdb keeps it, with only in-frame sequences that have V and J called. A part of the clones is gone; compared with another copy, unresolved V genes explain less than half, and the rest is unexplained. The sample contains roughly 34,000 clones, 85% to 90% of them found a single time. Over 0.06% of the sample is taken by the ten largest. The specimen was naive CD4+ T cells from blood. The intended sense of this specimen's cell subset or site label: CD45RA+ naive T cells. The receptors come from a human donor in good health.

This clone was seen only once. The rearrangement uses TRBV4-3 and TRBJ2-1; 9 nucleotides match TRBD2. V gave up 0 bases and J gave up 7 bases; unmatched junction bases: 4. Per the germline V gene, CDR1 is LGHNA and CDR2 is YSLEER. The CDR3 has 15 amino acids. The CDR3 DNA is TGCGCCAGCAGCCAAGAGTTAGCGGGAGCGAATGAGCAGTTCTTC. It specifies CASSQELAGANEQFF.

V gene TRBV28 combines with J gene TRBJ1-1; D not resolved. Trimming removed 10 bases at V and 1 base at J, with 7 bases between. The CDR3 runs to 11 residues. Germline V gives CDR1 MDHEN, CDR2 SYDVKM. CDR3 coding DNA: TGTGCCACGCGACAGAACACTGAAGCTTTCTTT. Its protein product is CATRQNTEAFF.

This chain uses TRBV5-5 with TRBJ2-3; D gene uncertain. The V and J ends lost 1 base and 0 bases respectively, with 3 bases between them. CDR3 length equals 13 residues. Per the germline V gene, CDR1 is SGHKS and CDR2 is YYEKEE (reference sequence). The CDR3 coding sequence is TGTGCCAGCAGCTTGTCCAGCACAGATACGCAGTATTTT. It is translated as CASSLSSTDTQYF.

V gene TRBV10-3 combines with J gene TRBJ2-3; tentatively, D is TRBD1 or TRBD2 (6 bases each). V gave up 3 bases and J gave up 4 bases, with 20 bases separating them. This CDR3 spans 17 amino acids. The V gene's germline CDR1 is ENHRY and CDR2 SYGVKD. CDR3 DNA: TGTGCCATCAGTGACCCGGTCAGGGGAGGAGGCGCAGATACGCAGTATTTT. It yields the protein CAISDPVRGGGADTQYF.

The CDR3 here is CASSLAGVPYEQYF. CDR3 nucleotide sequence: TGTGCCAGCAGCTTAGCGGGGGTACCGTACGAGCAGTACTTC. The rearrangement uses TRBV7-2 and TRBJ2-7; either TRBD1 or TRBD2 may supply D (5 bases each). Germline V gene lookup returns CDR1 SGHTA and CDR2 FQGNSA. The length of the CDR3 is 14 residues. Deletions cut 0 bases from V and 4 bases from J, with 10 bases between.

The chain links TRBV5-4 to TRBJ1-1, with TRBD1 as a possible D gene (6 bases). The CDR3 contains 13 residues. V was shortened by 2 bases and J by 8 bases, with 13 bases between the two germline ends. Germline V gene sequence: CDR1 SGHNT, CDR2 YYREEE (reference sequence). The chain's CDR3 is CASSFGQRGEAFF. CDR3 in DNA: TGTGCCAGCAGCTTCGGACAGAGGGGCGAAGCTTTCTTT.

The rearrangement joins TRBV29-1 to TRBJ2-3; D is possibly TRBD1 or TRBD2 (6 bases each). Deletions cut 7 bases from V and 5 bases from J, with 19 bases between. CDR3 length: 14 residues. CDR1 is SQVTM, CDR2 ANQGSEA, per germline. CDR3 DNA sequence: TGCAGCGGGGACATGGGGGGTCTTGGAGATACGCAGTATTTT. Translating gives CSGDMGGLGDTQYF.

The chain joins TRBV10-3 to TRBJ1-2; D gene ambiguous. Deletions cut 4 bases from V and 8 bases from J, with 14 bases between. CDR1 is ENHRY and CDR2 is SYGVKD in the germline V gene. CDR3 length: 13 residues. The CDR3 reads CAISVETVSGYTF. CDR3 bases: TGTGCCATCAGTGTTGAGACTGTATCGGGCTACACCTTC.

The table lists this clone with a few counts. The V and J genes are TRBV14 and TRBJ1-2; D gene unclear. V gave up 1 base and J gave up 2 bases, with 11 bases separating them. Germline V lookup: CDR1 SGHDN, CDR2 FVKESK. The CDR3 totals 15 residues. CDR3 nucleotide sequence: TGTGCCAGCAGCCAAGGTCTGAGGATCAACTATGGCTACACCTTC. Residues: CASSQGLRINYGYTF.

Comment on this clone: Other DNA sequences of this sample code for an identical CDR3. This sequence joins TRBV7-3 and TRBJ2-1, with D possibly TRBD1 on 5 matching bases. The germline V and J ends were trimmed by 0 bases and 0 bases, with 6 bases remaining between them. The CDR3 sequence is 15 residues long. The germline gives CDR1 SGHTA, CDR2 FQGTGA. In DNA form, the CDR3 reads TGTGCCAGCAGCTTAACAGGGGACTCCTACAATGAGCAGTTCTTC. Translated: CASSLTGDSYNEQFF. The complete variable domain, with remaining parts taken from reference TRBV7-3 and TRBJ2-1, reads GAGVSQTPSNKVTEKGKYVELRCDPISGHTALYWYRQSLGQGPEFLIYFQGTGAADDSGLPNDRFFAVRPEGSVSTLKIQRTERGDSAVYLCASSLTGDSYNEQFFGPGTRLTVL.

This clone was counted once. The rearrangement uses TRBV5-6 and TRBJ1-1, with unresolved D. CDR1 and CDR2 from the germline V gene are SGHDT and YYEEEE. V was shortened by 1 base and J by 2 bases, with 12 bases between the two germline ends. There are 15 residues in the CDR3. CDR3 sequence: CASSLSGQFNTEAFF. CDR3 bases: TGTGCCAGCAGCTTGTCCGGCCAGTTCAACACTGAAGCTTTCTTT.

V gene TRBV19 combines with J gene TRBJ2-5; no clear D gene. The end of the DNA aligns better with TRBJ2-7, so the J call may be wrong. Per the germline V gene, CDR1 is LNHDA and CDR2 is SQIVND (reference sequence). The CDR3 is 14 residues long. The CDR3: CASSNPGSSYEQYF. CDR3 sequence (DNA): TGTGCCAGTAGTAACCCCGGAAGCTCCTACGAGCAGTACTTC.

The CDR3: CASSSPFRGSGELFF. CDR3 nucleotide sequence: TGTGCCAGCAGTTCCCCCTTTCGAGGTTCCGGGGAGCTGTTTTTT. The rearrangement joins TRBV28 to TRBJ2-2, with no clear D. Trimming removed 4 bases at V and 6 bases at J, with 15 bases between. Germline V gene data show CDR1 as MDHEN and CDR2 as SYDVKM. This CDR3 region has 15 residues.

The chain has TRBV27 and TRBJ2-7, with TRBD1 as a possible D gene (6 bases). CDR1 and CDR2 (germline): MNHEY, SMNVEV (reference sequence). Trimming stripped 1 base from V and 1 base from J, with 11 bases between. The CDR3 runs 15 residues. Here the CDR3 reads CASSLFAGASYEQYF. The CDR3 DNA reads as TGTGCCAGCAGTTTATTTGCAGGGGCTTCCTACGAGCAGTACTTC.

This chain links TRBV5-5 with TRBJ2-7; D is undetermined. The V end was cut by 2 bases, the J end by 5 bases, with 5 bases between. This CDR3 contains 11 residues. CDR1 SGHKS and CDR2 YYEKEE come from the germline V gene (reference sequence). CDR3: CASSFLNEQYF. CDR3 nucleotides: TGTGCCAGCAGCTTTCTGAACGAGCAGTACTTC.

The rearrangement joins TRBV2 to TRBJ2-3; 12 bases are shared with TRBD2. The germline gives CDR1 SNHLY, CDR2 FYNNEI. The CDR3 totals 14 residues. Trimming at V came to 10 bases and at J to 9 bases, leaving 11 bases not matched to a gene. The CDR3 is CATQLAGGDRTQYF. In DNA form, the CDR3 reads TGTGCCACGCAACTAGCGGGGGGCGATCGGACGCAGTATTTT.

This clone was found once. The rearrangement uses TRBV5-6 and TRBJ2-3; 12 nucleotides agree with TRBD1. This CDR3 has 15 amino acids. J lost 4 bases, V lost 4 bases, and 4 bases had no gene match. Germline-derived CDR1 and CDR2 are SGHDT and YYEEEE. The CDR3 DNA reads TGTGCCAGCAGCCGCGGGACAGGGGGCGCAGATACGCAGTATTTT. Protein sequence: CASSRGTGGADTQYF.

CDR3 DNA: TGCGCCAGCAGCCAAGATCGGCGCAGGGGGCGTTATAACTATGGCTACACCTTC. It translates to CASSQDRRRGRYNYGYTF. This chain connects TRBV4-3 to TRBJ1-2, with TRBD1 identical over 8 bases. Trimming at V came to 0 bases and at J to 1 base, leaving 10 bases not matched to a gene. CDR1 is LGHNA and CDR2 is YSLEER in the germline V gene. The CDR3 covers 18 residues.